The 10 T cell receptor beta chains listed next were all sequenced from one sample in a study of shared clonotypes between healthy human individuals. The data were produced by immunoSEQ multiplex PCR, yet TCRdb's version contains in-frame clones alone and is incomplete. The sample has hundreds of thousands of clones, 92% seen once; the top ten hold roughly 24%. Naive CD8 cells were CD45RO-negative, positively selected for CCR7, excluding terminally differentiated effector memory CD45RA+ cells. Sequencing was carried out using naive CD8+ T cells sorted from blood. These receptors all come from a young man in good health.

The chain is built from TRBV10-2 and TRBJ1-2; the D is unclear. Per the germline V gene, CDR1 is WSHSY and CDR2 is SAAADI. V shed 2 bases and J shed 3 bases, with 10 bases lying between them. The CDR3 totals 14 residues. The CDR3 here is CASSEPPSYYGYTF. For the CDR3, the DNA is TGCGCCAGCAGTGAGCCACCGAGTTACTATGGCTACACCTTC.

As for this clone: This sample includes further DNA sequences coding for the same CDR3. The chain couples TRBV7-9 to TRBJ2-5, with unresolved D. V shed 3 bases and J shed 4 bases, with 3 bases lying between them. Germline CDR1 SEHNR, CDR2 FQNEAQ (reference sequence). CDR3 length: 11 amino acids. CDR3 sequence reads: CASSFSETQYF. CDR3 DNA sequence: TGTGCCAGCAGCTTCTCAGAGACCCAGTACTTC.

The V and J genes are TRBV4-1 and TRBJ2-7; 7 bases agree with TRBD2. Germline CDR1 MGHRA, CDR2 YSYEKL. J lost 7 bases, V lost 0 bases, and 18 bases had no gene match. The CDR3 consists of 18 residues. CDR3 bases: TGCGCCAGCAGCCAAGATCGGGGAGGGAGGCTAGCGGTTGGGGAGCAGTACTTC. It is translated as CASSQDRGGRLAVGEQYF.

The chain combines TRBV5-4 with TRBJ2-1; no definite D call. From germline, CDR1 is SGHNT and CDR2 YYREEE (reference sequence). Trimming removed 4 bases at V and 6 bases at J, with 11 bases between. The CDR3 length is 13 residues. DNA of the CDR3: TGTGCCAGCAGCGGAATAGTGGGCAATGAGCAGTTCTTC. This encodes CASSGIVGNEQFF.

This sequence joins TRBV6-1 and TRBJ1-2; a weak D match, TRBD1 (6 bases). CDR3 length: 14 amino acids. Per germline, CDR1 MNHNS and CDR2 SASEGT. V lost 5 bases and J lost 3, with 13 bases in between. The CDR3 nucleotides are TGTGCCAGCAGTCCGCGGGGGCCCGACTATGGCTACACCTTC. It translates to CASSPRGPDYGYTF.

Note on this clone: This sample also contains other DNA sequences that code for the same CDR3. This chain uses TRBV7-9 with TRBJ2-3, with D perhaps given as TRBD1 or TRBD2 (5 bases each). V lost 5 bases to trimming and J lost 4 bases, with 7 bases between them. The CDR3 runs 12 residues. The germline gives CDR1 SEHNR, CDR2 FQNEAQ (reference sequence). The CDR3 loop is CASSLGADTQYF. Written as DNA, the CDR3 is TGTGCCAGCAGCCTGGGGGCAGATACGCAGTATTTT. Based on the CDR3 plus reference TRBV7-9 and TRBJ2-3, the full variable domain is DTGVSQNPRHKITKRGQNVTFRCDPISEHNRLYWYRQTLGQGPEFLTYFQNEAQLEKSRLLSDRFSAERPKGSFSTLEIQRTEQGDSAMYLCASSLGADTQYFGPGTRLTVL.

V is TRBV29-1 and J is TRBJ2-7, with D tentatively TRBD1 (7 bases). Germline CDR1 and CDR2: SQVTM and ANQGSEA. The ends were cut back, 4 bases at V and 3 bases at J, with 16 bases in the middle. The CDR3 covers 14 residues. CDR3 sequence (DNA): TGCAGCGTTGTAGAGAGACAGGGAGGCTACGAGCAGTACTTC. Translation: CSVVERQGGYEQYF.

This clone showed up just once. The chain combines TRBV29-1 with TRBJ2-1; D possibly corresponds to TRBD2 (5 bases). The germline V and J ends were trimmed by 6 bases and 3 bases, with 9 bases remaining between them. This CDR3 is 12 amino acids long. CDR1 and CDR2 from the germline V gene are SQVTM and ANQGSEA. The CDR3 here is CSVPTNYNEQFF. In DNA form, the CDR3 reads TGCAGCGTCCCGACTAACTACAATGAGCAGTTCTTC.

The chain recombines TRBV28 with TRBJ2-3; D call uncertain. Germline V gives CDR1 MDHEN, CDR2 SYDVKM. This CDR3 contains 15 residues. Trimming removed 6 bases at V and 0 bases at J, with 13 bases between. The CDR3 sequence: CASSRWGSSTDTQYF. In DNA form, the CDR3 reads TGTGCCAGCAGCCGGTGGGGAAGCAGCACAGATACGCAGTATTTT.

The gene calls are TRBV4-1 and TRBJ2-5; 10 bases match TRBD1. Germline V CDR1 and CDR2: MGHRA, YSYEKL. V lost 2 bases to trimming and J lost 7 bases; unmatched junction nucleotides: 4. This CDR3 has 14 amino acids. CDR3: CASSQWTGGLTQYF. In nucleotides, the CDR3 is TGCGCCAGCAGCCAATGGACAGGGGGGTTGACCCAGTACTTC.